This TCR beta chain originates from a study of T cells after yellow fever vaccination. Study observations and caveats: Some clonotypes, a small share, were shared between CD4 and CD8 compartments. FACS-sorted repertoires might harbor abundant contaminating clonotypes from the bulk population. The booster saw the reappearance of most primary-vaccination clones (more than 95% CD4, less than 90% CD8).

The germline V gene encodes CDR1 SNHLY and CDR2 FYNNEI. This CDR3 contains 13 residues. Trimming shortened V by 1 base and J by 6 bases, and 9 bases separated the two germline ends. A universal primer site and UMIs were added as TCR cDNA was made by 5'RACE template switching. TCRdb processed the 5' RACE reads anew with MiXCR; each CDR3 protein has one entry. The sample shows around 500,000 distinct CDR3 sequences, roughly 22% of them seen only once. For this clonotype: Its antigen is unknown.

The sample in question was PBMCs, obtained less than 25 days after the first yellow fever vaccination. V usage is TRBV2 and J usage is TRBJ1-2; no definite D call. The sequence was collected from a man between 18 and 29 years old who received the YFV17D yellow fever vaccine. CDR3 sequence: CASSEGWPNGYTF. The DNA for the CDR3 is TGTGCCAGCAGTGAAGGGTGGCCGAATGGCTACACCTTC.